Each of the 21 T cell receptor beta chains below was sequenced from the same sample in a study of shared clonotypes between healthy human individuals. Generated by immunoSEQ multiplex PCR, the TCRdb table keeps only in-frame clones and is missing some. The table has more than 2,000,000 clones, 93% seen once. Sequenced material: naive CD4+ T cells from PBMCs. Subset in this sample: CD45RA+ positively selected. The receptors stem from a young man in good health. Some clones in this sample may be carry-over from other donors' samples.

This clone was detected a few times. This chain joins TRBV2 and TRBJ1-4, with D unresolved. V lost 7 bases, J lost 5 bases, and 17 bases lay in between. CDR1 is SNHLY, CDR2 FYNNEI, per germline. The CDR3 contains 15 residues. The CDR3 protein is CASTPTPVPNEKLFF. DNA of the CDR3: TGTGCCAGCACTCCAACTCCGGTCCCGAATGAAAAACTGTTTTTT.

The chain recombines TRBV6-1 with TRBJ2-5; no firm D call. Trimming removed 8 bases from V and 5 bases from J, with 15 bases in between. Germline CDR1 is MNHNS and CDR2 is SASEGT. CDR3 length: 13 amino acids. The CDR3 region is CASSARTPETQYF. The CDR3 bases are TGTGCCAGCTCAGCCCGTACACCGGAGACCCAGTACTTC.

The chain uses TRBV5-6 and TRBJ1-2, with TRBD1 matching 8 bases. The CDR3 totals 14 residues. The trim removed 4 bases at V and 2 bases at J, leaving 4 bases unmatched. Germline values: CDR1 SGHDT, CDR2 YYEEEE. The chain's CDR3 is CASSHRTGNYGYTF. CDR3 nucleotide sequence: TGTGCCAGCAGCCATAGGACAGGGAACTATGGCTACACCTTC.

The chain has TRBV5-8 and TRBJ1-2, with D tentatively TRBD1 (6 bases). Germline assignment: CDR1 SGHTS and CDR2 YDEGEE. V was clipped by 6 bases and J by 6 bases, with 15 bases between them. This CDR3 has 13 amino acids. CDR3 residues: CASNLPGTNGYTF. For the CDR3, the DNA is TGTGCCAGCAACTTACCCGGGACAAATGGCTACACCTTC.

The chain combines TRBV7-6 with TRBJ2-1, with TRBD2 matching 7 bases. The CDR3 spans 13 residues. Germline values: CDR1 SGHVS, CDR2 FNYEAQ. J was trimmed by 5 bases and V by 5 bases; bases with no gene match: 3. The CDR3 region is CASSRTRNNEQFF. DNA of the CDR3: TGTGCCAGCAGCCGGACTAGGAACAATGAGCAGTTCTTC.

The rearrangement uses TRBV7-9 and TRBJ1-1; D remains ambiguous. Germline CDR1 is SEHNR and CDR2 is FQNEAQ (reference sequence). The V gene lost 1 base and the J gene lost 0 bases, with 9 bases spanning the gap. This CDR3 region has 15 residues. CDR3: CASSLGGRMNTEAFF. The CDR3 region has the DNA TGTGCCAGCAGCTTAGGAGGACGGATGAACACTGAAGCTTTCTTT.

The chain combines TRBV27 with TRBJ2-3, with 8 bases lining up with TRBD2. The CDR3 is 15 residues long. After removal of 3 bases from V and 2 bases from J, the junction contained 4 bases not matched to a gene. Germline CDR1 MNHEY, CDR2 SMNVEV (reference sequence). In DNA form, the CDR3 reads TGTGCCAGCAGTTTCGGGGGGGCAACCACAGATACGCAGTATTTT. Encoded protein: CASSFGGATTDTQYF.

The V and J genes are TRBV2 and TRBJ1-5; TRBD1 agrees at 9 bases. CDR3 length: 14 residues. V lost 5 bases and J lost 6; bases outside the gene matches: 5. The V gene's germline CDR1 is SNHLY and CDR2 FYNNEI. The CDR3 is CASSLTGGSQPQHF. The CDR3 bases are TGTGCCAGCAGTCTCACAGGGGGCTCTCAGCCCCAGCATTTT.

As to this clone: This CDR3 is also generated by other DNA sequences in the sample. The genes are TRBV18 and TRBJ2-7, with 10 bases fitting TRBD1. The germline V gene encodes CDR1 KGHSH and CDR2 LQKENI. The V gene end was trimmed by 2 bases and the J gene end by 4 bases; junction bases not matched to a gene: 2. The CDR3 length is 14 residues. The CDR3 DNA follows: TGTGCCAGCTCACCAGGGACAGGGGATTACGAGCAGTACTTC. Its translation: CASSPGTGDYEQYF. Based on the CDR3 plus reference TRBV18 and TRBJ2-7, the full variable domain is NAGVMQNPRHLVRRRGQEARLRCSPMKGHSHVYWYRQLPEEGLKFMVYLQKENIIDESGMPKERFSAEFPKEGPSILRIQQVVRGDSAAYFCASSPGTGDYEQYFGPGTRLTVT.

This sequence joins TRBV15 and TRBJ1-5; TRBD1 agrees at 8 bases. CDR1 LNHNV and CDR2 YYDKDF come from the germline V gene (reference sequence). The CDR3 runs to 14 residues. V shed 4 bases and J 6 bases; nucleotides not matched to a gene: 5. CDR3 protein: CATSKRQGSQPQHF. CDR3 DNA: TGTGCCACCAGCAAACGACAGGGGAGTCAGCCCCAGCATTTT.

This sequence joins TRBV6-1 and TRBJ1-1; 7 bases map to TRBD1. The CDR3 extends over 14 amino acids. V dropped 6 bases and J dropped 8; count of bases not matched to a gene: 12. Germline CDR1 MNHNS, CDR2 SASEGT. The CDR3 loop reads CASRPTGEFSEAFF. The DNA of the CDR3 is TGTGCCAGCAGACCCACAGGGGAATTTTCGGAAGCTTTCTTT.

This chain uses TRBV28 with TRBJ2-2; no definite D call. V was shortened by 2 bases and J by 5 bases, with 9 bases between the two germline ends. Per germline, CDR1 MDHEN and CDR2 SYDVKM. CDR3 length equals 14 residues. The CDR3 spells CASSLPLMTGELFF. Written as DNA, the CDR3 is TGTGCCAGCAGTTTACCCCTTATGACCGGGGAGCTGTTTTTT.

This chain joins TRBV5-6 and TRBJ2-1; D ambiguous. V lost 1 base and J 1 base, leaving 6 bases between the germline ends. From germline, CDR1 is SGHDT and CDR2 YYEEEE. The CDR3 runs 14 residues. DNA of the CDR3: TGTGCCAGCAGCTTGCACGGGTCCTACAATGAGCAGTTCTTC. Encoded protein: CASSLHGSYNEQFF.

This clone was observed a few times. The V and J genes are TRBV5-1 and TRBJ1-1; D is ambiguous. The CDR3 consists of 14 residues. Trimming removed 0 bases from V and 5 bases from J, with 11 bases in between. Germline assignment: CDR1 SGHRS and CDR2 YFSETQ. In DNA, the CDR3 is TGCGCCAGCAGCTTGGGTCCCTTGGAAACTGAAGCTTTCTTT. It encodes CASSLGPLETEAFF.

The J gene is TRBJ1-4, the V gene TRBV27, with D hard to call. CDR3 length: 14 amino acids. V was clipped by 8 bases and J by 0 bases, with 10 bases between them. CDR1 and CDR2 from the germline V gene are MNHEY and SMNVEV (reference sequence). The CDR3 bases are TGTGCCAGCGGAGGATATGCAACTAATGAAAAACTGTTTTTT. Translating it yields CASGGYATNEKLFF.

The gene calls are TRBV15 and TRBJ2-1, with TRBD2 identical over 8 bases. This CDR3 has 16 amino acids. Germline CDR1 is LNHNV and CDR2 is YYDKDF (reference sequence). V gave up 4 bases and J gave up 5 bases; unmatched junction bases: 10. The CDR3 DNA is TGTGCCACCAGCATGTCCGGGACTAGGGATGACAATGAGCAGTTCTTC. Translated: CATSMSGTRDDNEQFF.

V usage is TRBV20-1 and J usage is TRBJ2-5; the D is unclear. Between the trimmed V and J ends, which lost 6 bases and 5 bases, there was a span of 10 bases. The V gene's germline CDR1 is DFQATT and CDR2 SNEGSKA (reference sequence). There are 11 residues in the CDR3. CDR3 sequence reads: CSAPNVETQYF. In DNA form, the CDR3 reads TGCAGTGCCCCAAACGTCGAGACCCAGTACTTC.

J is TRBJ1-5 and V is TRBV6-8, with D hard to call. The CDR3 loop spans 15 amino acids. Between the trimmed V and J ends, which lost 3 bases and 1 base, there was a span of 10 bases. Germline values: CDR1 MNHGY, CDR2 SAAAGT. The CDR3, as DNA: TGTGCCAGCAGTTATATGGGTAAGAGCAATCAGCCCCAGCATTTT. Protein product: CASSYMGKSNQPQHF.

This sequence joins TRBV28 and TRBJ1-5, with D tentatively TRBD1 (6 bases). The CDR3 sequence is 16 residues long. The ends were cut back, 3 bases at V and 1 base at J, with 13 bases in the middle. The germline gives CDR1 MDHEN, CDR2 SYDVKM. CDR3 nucleotide sequence: TGTGCCAGCAGTTTGGGGGGGCGGGGGAGCAATCAGCCCCAGCATTTT. Its translation is CASSLGGRGSNQPQHF. Using reference TRBV28 and TRBJ1-5 for the parts outside the CDR3, the full variable domain is DVKVTQSSRYLVKRTGEKVFLECVQDMDHENMFWYRQDPGLGLRLIYFSYDVKMKEKGDIPEGYSVSREKKERFSLILESASTNQTSMYLCASSLGGRGSNQPQHFGDGTRLSIL.

In its sample, this clone was seen once. The V and J genes are TRBV25-1 and TRBJ1-4; D is ambiguous. There are 14 residues in the CDR3. V was shortened by 5 bases and J by 7 bases, with 14 bases between the two germline ends. Germline-derived CDR1 and CDR2 are MGHDK and SYGVNS. The CDR3 loop reads CASSSLGRAEKLFF. The CDR3 region has the DNA TGTGCCAGCAGTAGCTTGGGTCGTGCTGAAAAACTGTTTTTT.

This clone was observed a handful of times. This chain uses TRBV19 with TRBJ2-3, with 7 bases aligning to TRBD2. The CDR3 extends over 12 amino acids. V was pared by 10 bases and J by 2 bases, with 3 bases of the junction left unmatched. Germline-derived CDR1 and CDR2 are LNHDA and SQIVND (reference sequence). CDR3 bases: TGTGCCACCCGGGGGGACACAGATACGCAGTATTTT. Translating it yields CATRGDTDTQYF.